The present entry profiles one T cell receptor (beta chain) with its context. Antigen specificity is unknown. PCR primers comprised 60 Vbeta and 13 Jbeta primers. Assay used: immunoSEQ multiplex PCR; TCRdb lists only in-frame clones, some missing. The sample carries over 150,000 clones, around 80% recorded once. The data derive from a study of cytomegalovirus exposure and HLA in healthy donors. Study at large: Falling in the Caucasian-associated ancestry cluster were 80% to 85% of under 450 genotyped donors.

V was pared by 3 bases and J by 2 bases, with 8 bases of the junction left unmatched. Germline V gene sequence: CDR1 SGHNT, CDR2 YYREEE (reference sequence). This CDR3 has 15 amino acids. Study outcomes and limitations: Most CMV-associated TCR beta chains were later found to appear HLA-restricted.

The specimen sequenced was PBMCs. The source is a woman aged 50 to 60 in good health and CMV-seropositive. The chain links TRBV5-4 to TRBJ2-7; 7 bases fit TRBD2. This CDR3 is CASSSVGGGTYEQYF. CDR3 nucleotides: TGTGCCAGCAGCTCGGTGGGGGGAGGGACCTACGAGCAGTACTTC.